This TCR beta chain was profiled in a study of shared clonotypes between healthy human individuals. Clones were sequenced by immunoSEQ multiplex PCR, and TCRdb holds only the in-frame ones, with some missing. The data hold around 2.1 million clones, with just over 90% observed a single time. Terminally differentiated effector memory CD45RA+ cells were left out of the naive CD8 fraction, which was CD45RO-negative and positively selected for CCR7. CDR1 is SQVTM, CDR2 ANQGSEA, per germline. Trimming pared 3 bases from V and 8 bases from J, leaving 13 bases between. The CDR3 totals 12 residues. Sequenced sample: naive CD8+ T cells from PBMCs. The V call is TRBV29-1, the J call TRBJ1-2, with D maybe TRBD1 (6 bases). This receptor was identified in a young man in good health. Some clones in this sample may be carry-over from other donors' samples. CDR3 protein: CSVDSGASGYTF. The DNA for the CDR3 is TGCAGCGTTGACTCAGGGGCGTCCGGCTACACCTTC.